Listed here are 6 T cell receptor beta chains from one sample, sequenced in a study of blood T cell repertoires in COVID-19. The data were produced by immunoSEQ multiplex PCR, yet TCRdb's version contains in-frame clones alone and is incomplete. The data show some 260,000 clones, approximately 79% seen once. The source material was PBMCs or T cells enriched from blood (not recorded which). The origin of the receptors is a man under 40 with acute COVID-19.

The genes are TRBV6-4 and TRBJ2-1; TRBD2 aligns across 11 bases. The CDR3 runs 13 residues. After removal of 6 bases from V and 7 bases from J, the junction contained 2 bases not matched to a gene. Per the germline V gene, CDR1 is MRHNA and CDR2 is SNTAGT. In DNA, the CDR3 is TGTGCCAGCAGCTTAGCGGGAGGGAATGAGCAGTTCTTC. It is translated as CASSLAGGNEQFF.

This chain links TRBV9 with TRBJ2-5; a weak D match, TRBD1 (8 bases). Trimming removed 1 base from V and 2 bases from J, with 15 bases in between. The CDR3 runs to 16 residues. Germline CDR1 is SGDLS and CDR2 is YYNGEE. The CDR3 DNA reads TGTGCCAGCAGCGTAACAGGGGGGGCAACTCAAGAGACCCAGTACTTC. Translating it yields CASSVTGGATQETQYF.

The chain uses TRBV11-2 and TRBJ2-2; TRBD2 agrees at 14 bases. V dropped 3 bases and J dropped 0; count of bases not matched to a gene: 0. The CDR3 is made up of 17 amino acids. The germline V gene has CDR1 SGHAT and CDR2 FQNNGV. The CDR3 sequence: CASSLGLAGANTGELFF. The CDR3 DNA reads as TGTGCCAGCAGCTTGGGACTAGCGGGAGCGAACACCGGGGAGCTGTTTTTT.

There are a few counts of this clone. The V call is TRBV5-1, the J call TRBJ1-1; TRBD1 aligns across 8 bases. V lost 5 bases, J lost 0 bases, and 3 bases stayed unmatched. The CDR3 runs to 14 residues. Germline assignment: CDR1 SGHRS and CDR2 YFSETQ. CDR3 coding DNA: TGCGCCAGCAGGGACAGGGATTTGAACACTGAAGCTTTCTTT. This gives the protein CASRDRDLNTEAFF.

J is TRBJ1-2 and V is TRBV18; possible D gene TRBD1, 5 bases. CDR1 is KGHSH, CDR2 LQKENI, per germline. Trimming left V 0 bases short and J 4 bases short, with 6 bases between. The CDR3 contains 13 residues. The CDR3 protein is CASSPPGLYGYTF. The CDR3 DNA follows: TGTGCCAGCTCACCACCGGGACTCTATGGCTACACCTTC. Complete variable domain (other parts from reference TRBV18 and TRBJ1-2): NAGVMQNPRHLVRRRGQEARLRCSPMKGHSHVYWYRQLPEEGLKFMVYLQKENIIDESGMPKERFSAEFPKEGPSILRIQQVVRGDSAAYFCASSPPGLYGYTFGSGTRLTVV.

This chain uses TRBV3-1 (or the pseudogene TRBV3-2) with TRBJ1-3; TRBD1 is a possible D gene (5 bases). V was trimmed by 4 bases and J by 3 bases, leaving 13 bases between them. The length of the CDR3 is 15 residues. CDR1 and CDR2 (germline): LGHDT, YNNKEL (reference sequence). The CDR3, as DNA: TGTGCCAGCAGCCGGGCAGACAGTTTTGGAAACACCATATATTTT. Translated: CASSRADSFGNTIYF.